This record concerns one T cell receptor beta chain sequence. The antigen remains undetermined. PCR amplification relied on 60 Vbeta primers (plus 13 Jbeta primers). Assay used: immunoSEQ multiplex PCR; TCRdb lists only in-frame clones, some missing. The table counts around 130,000 clones; approximately 1.5% lies in the top ten. The sample comes from a study of cytomegalovirus exposure and HLA in healthy donors. Study outcomes and limitations: Indistinguishable V segments such as TRBV6-2 and TRBV6-3 were excluded.

Trimming at V came to 6 bases and at J to 1 base, leaving 5 bases not matched to a gene. The germline V gene encodes CDR1 SGDLS and CDR2 YYNGEE. The CDR3 contains 15 residues. The specimen sequenced was PBMCs. This rearrangement joins TRBV9 to TRBJ2-5, with 11 bases lining up with TRBD1. The TCR was taken from a woman between 35 and 50 years old in good health and CMV-seronegative. The CDR3 nucleotides are TGTGCCAGCACCCCGGGACAGGGGGTCCAAGAGACCCAGTACTTC. Protein: CASTPGQGVQETQYF.